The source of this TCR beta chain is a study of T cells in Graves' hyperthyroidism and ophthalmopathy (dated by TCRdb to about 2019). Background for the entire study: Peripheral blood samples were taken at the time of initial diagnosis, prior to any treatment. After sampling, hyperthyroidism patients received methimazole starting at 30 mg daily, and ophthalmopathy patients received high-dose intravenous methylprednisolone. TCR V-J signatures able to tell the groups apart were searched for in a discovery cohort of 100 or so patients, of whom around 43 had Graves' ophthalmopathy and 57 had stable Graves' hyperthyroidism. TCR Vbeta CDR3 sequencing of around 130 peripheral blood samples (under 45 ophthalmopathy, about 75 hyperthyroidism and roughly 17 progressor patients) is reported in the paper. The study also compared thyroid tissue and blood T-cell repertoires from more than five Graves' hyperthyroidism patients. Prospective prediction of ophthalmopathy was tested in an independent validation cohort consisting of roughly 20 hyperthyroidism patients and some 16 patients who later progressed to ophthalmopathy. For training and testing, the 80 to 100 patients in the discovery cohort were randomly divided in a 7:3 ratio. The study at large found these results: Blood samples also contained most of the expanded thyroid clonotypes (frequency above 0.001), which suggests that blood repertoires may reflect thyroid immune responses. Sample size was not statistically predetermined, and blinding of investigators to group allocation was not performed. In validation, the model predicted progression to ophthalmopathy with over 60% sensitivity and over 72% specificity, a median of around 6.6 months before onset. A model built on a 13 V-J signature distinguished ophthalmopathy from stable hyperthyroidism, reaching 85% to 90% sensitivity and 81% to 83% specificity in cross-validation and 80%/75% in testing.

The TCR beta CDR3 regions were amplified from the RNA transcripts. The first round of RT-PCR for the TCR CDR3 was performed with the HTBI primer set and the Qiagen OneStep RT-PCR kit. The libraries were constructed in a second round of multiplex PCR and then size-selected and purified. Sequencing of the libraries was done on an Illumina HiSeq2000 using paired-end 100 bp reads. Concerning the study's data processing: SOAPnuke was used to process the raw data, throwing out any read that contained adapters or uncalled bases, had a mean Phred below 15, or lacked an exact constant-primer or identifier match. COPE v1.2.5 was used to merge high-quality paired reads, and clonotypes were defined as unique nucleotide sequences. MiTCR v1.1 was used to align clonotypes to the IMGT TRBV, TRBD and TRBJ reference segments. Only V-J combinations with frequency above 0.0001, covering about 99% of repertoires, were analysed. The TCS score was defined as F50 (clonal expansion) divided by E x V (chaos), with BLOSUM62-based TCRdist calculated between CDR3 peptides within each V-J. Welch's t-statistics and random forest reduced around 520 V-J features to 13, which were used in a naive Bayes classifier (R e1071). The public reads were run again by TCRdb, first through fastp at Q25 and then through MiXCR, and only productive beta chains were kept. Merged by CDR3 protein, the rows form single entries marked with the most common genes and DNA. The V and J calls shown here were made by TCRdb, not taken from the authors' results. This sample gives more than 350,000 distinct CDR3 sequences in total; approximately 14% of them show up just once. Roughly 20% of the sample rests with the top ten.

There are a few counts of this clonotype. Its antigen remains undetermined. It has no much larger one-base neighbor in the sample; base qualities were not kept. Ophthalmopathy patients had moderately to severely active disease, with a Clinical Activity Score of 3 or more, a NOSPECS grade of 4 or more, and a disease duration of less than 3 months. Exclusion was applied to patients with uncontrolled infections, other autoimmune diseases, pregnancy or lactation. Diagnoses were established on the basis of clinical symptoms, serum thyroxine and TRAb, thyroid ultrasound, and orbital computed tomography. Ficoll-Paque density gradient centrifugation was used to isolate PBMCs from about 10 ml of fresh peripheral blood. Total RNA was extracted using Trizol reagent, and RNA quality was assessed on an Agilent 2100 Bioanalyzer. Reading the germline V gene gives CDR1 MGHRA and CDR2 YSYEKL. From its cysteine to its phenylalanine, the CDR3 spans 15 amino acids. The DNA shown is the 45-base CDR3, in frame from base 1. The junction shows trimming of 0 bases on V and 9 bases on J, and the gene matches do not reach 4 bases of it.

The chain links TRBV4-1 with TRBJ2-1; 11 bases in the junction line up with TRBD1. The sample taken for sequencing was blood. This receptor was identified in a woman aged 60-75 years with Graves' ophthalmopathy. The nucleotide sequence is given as TGCGCCAGCAGCCAAGAAGCGGGACAGGGGGTTGAGCAGTTCTTC. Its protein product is CASSQEAGQGVEQFF.